This TCR beta chain stems from a study of T cell responses to AZD1222 COVID-19 vaccine. Per germline, CDR1 PRHDT and CDR2 FYEKMQ (reference sequence). CDR3 length equals 15 residues. Trimming took 5 bases from V and 4 from J; bases not matched to a gene: 4. Sequencing used immunoSEQ multiplex PCR; TCRdb keeps in-frame clones, though not all of them. In the table there are around 140,000 clones, 93% of which are singletons. About this clone: Its antigen is as yet unknown.

Study conclusions and caveats: Across spike, vaccine-associated CD4 TCRs were found, dominant at 160-218 and 743-854. Only a handful of AZD1222 recipients, more than 5 in all, had baseline seropositivity.

Sample: peripheral blood, taken on day 0 of AZD1222 vaccination. The chain combines TRBV13 with TRBJ2-7; 14 bases map to TRBD2. The sequence was obtained from an adult in good health. CDR3: CASSPGTSGRYEQYF. CDR3 coding DNA: TGTGCCAGCAGCCCCGGGACTAGCGGGAGATACGAGCAGTACTTC.